The T cell receptor (beta chain) under discussion was sequenced for a study of cytomegalovirus exposure and HLA in healthy donors. Study-level findings and limits: From TCR beta sequences, most subjects' HLA-A and HLA-B alleles were reportedly predicted accurately.

The germline V gene encodes CDR1 SGHDT and CDR2 YYEEEE. V dropped 2 bases and J dropped 11 bases, with 22 bases sitting between them. This CDR3 is 15 amino acids long. Vbeta (60) and Jbeta (13) primers were used in the PCR. The data were produced by immunoSEQ multiplex PCR, yet TCRdb's version contains in-frame clones alone and is incomplete. In the table there are tens of thousands of clones, over 60% of which are singletons. The donors comprised healthy bone marrow donors. A note on this clone: The target antigen is unknown.

The specimen sequenced was PBMCs. The source of this sequence is a boy younger than 18 in good health and CMV-seropositive. V and J are TRBV5-6 and TRBJ2-5; possibly TRBD1 for D (6 bases). CDR3 amino acids: CASSFLGAFLGEQYF. The CDR3 nucleotides read TGTGCCAGCAGCTTTTTGGGGGCCTTCCTCGGGGAGCAGTACTTC. Complete variable domain (other parts from reference TRBV5-6 and TRBJ2-5): DAGVTQSPTHLIKTRGQQVTLRCSPKSGHDTVSWYQQALGQGPQFIFQYYEEEERQRGNFPDRFSGHQFPNYSSELNVNALLLGDSALYLCASSFLGAFLGEQYFGPGTRLLVL.